The rows below give T cell receptor beta chains drawn from one sample of a study of blood T cell repertoires in COVID-19. Measured with immunoSEQ multiplex PCR; TCRdb has only the in-frame clones, and not every one. Of 200,000 to 250,000 clones in the sample, approximately 87% were seen once. Sequencing was done on a sample of peripheral blood. The receptor source for this set is a woman between 45 and 60 years old with acute or convalescent COVID-19. Each CDR3 is given without its conserved first and last residue. The order of the fields is clone size, V gene, J gene, D gene, CDR3 protein. A D gene is named only where the DNA matches it firmly. Size tells how often a clone was seen (once, few, many) or the class of an expanded clone, and some rows leave it out.

>NA|TRBV6-5|TRBJ2-2|NA
ASRRTENTGELF
>NA|TRBV9|TRBJ2-1|TRBD1
ASSDRQGAYNEQF
>NA|TRBV7-9|TRBJ1-4|TRBD1
ASSYDRGVEKLF
>NA|TRBV29-1|TRBJ2-5|NA
SVEPGETQY
>NA|TRBV19|TRBJ1-2|TRBD1
ASSINTRGLDYGYT
>NA|TRBV4-1|TRBJ2-1|NA
ASSRTDTYNEQF
>once|TRBV9|TRBJ2-6|TRBD1
ASSWDRAEGANVLT
>NA|TRBV5-1|TRBJ2-1|TRBD1
ASRRRGTAFGNEQF
>NA|TRBV19|TRBJ2-1|TRBD2
ASSIARTSGGYNEQF
>NA|TRBV4-1|TRBJ2-3|TRBD2
ASSQEGGLVRDTQY
>NA|TRBV18|TRBJ2-6|NA
ASSRGQPSSGANVLT
>NA|TRBV2|TRBJ1-2|TRBD1
ASSVSGTGGGYT
>NA|TRBV7-8|TRBJ1-3|NA
ASSLGQGNTIY
>NA|TRBV6-5|TRBJ1-5|TRBD1
ASSRQGVGNQPQH
>NA|TRBV7-2|TRBJ2-1|NA
ASSLASTASYNEQF
>NA|TRBV30|TRBJ1-3|TRBD1
AWRTGISGNTIY
>few|TRBV6-5|TRBJ2-7|NA
ASSYQGYEQY
>NA|TRBV5-6|TRBJ2-7|NA
ASSFRGEQY
>NA|TRBV5-1|TRBJ1-2|TRBD1
ASSLLGQGIDYGYT
>NA|TRBV29-1|TRBJ1-1|NA
SVGWLNTEAF
>NA|TRBV2|TRBJ1-1|NA
ASSEGEVAF
>NA|TRBV27|TRBJ1-1|NA
ASSPWASGGGTEAF
>NA|TRBV4-2|TRBJ1-4|NA
ARQTTNEKLF
>many|TRBV18|TRBJ2-3|NA
ASSRLDFTDTQY
>NA|TRBV5-4|TRBJ1-1|NA
ASSSQQYTEAF
>NA|TRBV19|TRBJ1-4|TRBD1
ASNWGQGNEKLF
>NA|TRBV11-1|TRBJ2-1|NA
ASSPGRRGRGSEQF
>NA|TRBV27|TRBJ1-4|NA
ASSFMGASEKLF
>NA|TRBV7-2|TRBJ2-7|TRBD2
ASSAGLAGDEQY
>NA|TRBV7-2|TRBJ1-2|TRBD1
ASSSFISGTGNLGYT
>NA|TRBV3-1/TRBV3-2|TRBJ2-3|NA
ASSQGYLSTDTQY
>NA|TRBV3-1/TRBV3-2|TRBJ1-2|NA
ASSQDRAGEVYGYT
>NA|TRBV24-1|TRBJ1-1|NA
ATRDSLGLEAF
>once|TRBV10-3|TRBJ2-3|TRBD2
AISAGTTSSQGTDTQY
>NA|TRBV29-1|TRBJ2-7|NA
SVEDSYRIEKRQAFSYEQY
>once|TRBV6-2/TRBV6-3|TRBJ2-3|TRBD1
ASSRPGQGTNTQY
>NA|TRBV6-5|TRBJ1-2|NA
ASSYGQHYGYT
>few|TRBV27|TRBJ1-5|NA
ASSLEVNQPQH
>NA|TRBV30|TRBJ1-1|NA
AWSRGTEAF
>NA|TRBV19|TRBJ2-1|NA
ASKGGSSYNEQF
>NA|TRBV19|TRBJ2-1|NA
ASSWGGDPDRF
>once|TRBV5-5|TRBJ2-3|NA
ASSPFGRTSTDTQY
>NA|TRBV9|TRBJ2-2|NA
ASNPSGGTGELF
>NA|TRBV6-5|TRBJ1-2|NA
ASSYSDSYYGYT
>NA|TRBV21-1|TRBJ1-5|NA
ASEPGGTNQPQH